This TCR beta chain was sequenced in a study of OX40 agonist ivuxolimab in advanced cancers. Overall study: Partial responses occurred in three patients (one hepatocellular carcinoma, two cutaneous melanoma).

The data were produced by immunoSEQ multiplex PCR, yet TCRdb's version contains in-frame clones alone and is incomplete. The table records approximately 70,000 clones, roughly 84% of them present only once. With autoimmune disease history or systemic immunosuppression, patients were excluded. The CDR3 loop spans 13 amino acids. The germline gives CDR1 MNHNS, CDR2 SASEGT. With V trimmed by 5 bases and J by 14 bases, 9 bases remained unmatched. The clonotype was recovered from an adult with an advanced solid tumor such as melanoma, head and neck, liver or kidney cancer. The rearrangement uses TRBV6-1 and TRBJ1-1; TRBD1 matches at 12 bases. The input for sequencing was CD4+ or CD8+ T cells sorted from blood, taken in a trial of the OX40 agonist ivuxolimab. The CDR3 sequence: CASSPGQGAKSFF. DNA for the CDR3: TGTGCCAGCAGTCCGGGACAGGGGGCTAAGAGCTTCTTT.